This T cell receptor beta chain was retrieved from a study of blood T cell repertoires in COVID-19. The method was immunoSEQ multiplex PCR; TCRdb's version includes in-frame clones alone and lacks a portion of them. The sample carries approximately 60,000 clones, approximately 84% recorded once. V was pared by 4 bases and J by 10 bases, with 11 bases between. The CDR3 consists of 12 residues. The V gene's germline CDR1 is SGHRS and CDR2 YFSETQ. The sample comprised peripheral blood. This receptor was obtained from a man in his sixties or seventies with active COVID-19. The rearrangement links TRBV5-1 to TRBJ2-2; the D gene is possibly TRBD2 (8 bases). The CDR3 spells CASSREGAELFF. In nucleotides, the CDR3 is TGCGCCAGCAGCCGGGAGGGGGCGGAGCTGTTTTTT.